The rows below give T cell receptor beta chains drawn from one sample of a study of T-cell memory formation after mild COVID-19. TCRdb called the 5' RACE reads again in MiXCR, with one record for every CDR3 protein. The data show some 150,000 distinct CDR3 sequences, roughly 24% seen once. The specimen was PBMCs or a T cell subset sorted from them (not recorded which). The receptor set was obtained from an adult woman who had mild COVID-19 (a few samples of this study predate the infection). Cell type and time point are not known. Both conserved end residues are part of each CDR3. A D gene is named only where the DNA matches it firmly. The size entry is marked missing in some rows and otherwise reads once, few, many or a size class.

D: -
V: TRBV3-1
J: TRBJ1-5
size: -
CDR3: CASSQDLRGMQPQHF
DNA: TGTGCCAGCAGCCAAGATCTCAGGGGCATGCAGCCCCAGCATTTT

D: TRBD2
V: TRBV5-6
J: TRBJ2-3
size: -
CDR3: CASSVTSGIYSSTDTQYF
DNA: TGTGCCAGCAGCGTGACTAGCGGGATTTACTCAAGCACAGATACGCAGTATTTT

D: -
V: TRBV5-1
J: TRBJ2-7
size: -
CDR3: CASSTGNGQYF
DNA: TGCGCCAGCAGCACAGGGAACGGGCAGTACTTC

D: -
V: TRBV12-3/TRBV12-4
J: TRBJ1-3
size: -
CDR3: CASSFGGNTIYF
DNA: TGTGCCAGCAGTTTCGGCGGAAACACCATATATTTT

D: TRBD1
V: TRBV5-1
J: TRBJ2-7
size: few
CDR3: CASSWVPGTGSSYEQYF
DNA: TGCGCCAGCAGCTGGGTCCCCGGGACAGGGAGCTCCTACGAGCAGTACTTC

D: TRBD1
V: TRBV20-1
J: TRBJ2-7
size: -
CDR3: CSAPSGGRSYEQYF
DNA: TGCAGTGCTCCGTCAGGGGGTCGGTCCTACGAGCAGTACTTC

D: -
V: TRBV6-2/TRBV6-3
J: TRBJ2-2
size: few
CDR3: CASSYSNPGANTGELFF
DNA: TGTGCCAGCAGTTACTCGAACCCAGGGGCGAACACCGGGGAGCTGTTTTTT

D: -
V: TRBV2
J: TRBJ2-7
size: -
CDR3: CASSERGYEQYF
DNA: TGTGCCAGCAGTGAAAGGGGCTACGAGCAGTACTTC

D: -
V: TRBV5-6
J: TRBJ2-1
size: -
CDR3: CASSPDGSSSYNEQFF
DNA: TGTGCCAGCAGCCCTGATGGGAGCAGCTCCTACAATGAGCAGTTCTTC

D: -
V: TRBV6-5
J: TRBJ2-7
size: few
CDR3: CASSHFQGSSYEQYF
DNA: TGTGCCAGCAGCCACTTCCAAGGGAGCTCCTACGAGCAGTACTTC

D: -
V: TRBV20-1
J: TRBJ1-2
size: few
CDR3: CSARDHRQDEISYGYTF
DNA: TGCAGTGCTAGAGATCATAGACAGGACGAAATCTCCTATGGCTACACCTTC

D: -
V: TRBV13
J: TRBJ1-2
size: -
CDR3: CASSPLPGHPNYGYTF
DNA: TGTGCCAGCAGCCCCCTCCCGGGACATCCTAACTATGGCTACACCTTC

D: TRBD2
V: TRBV11-3
J: TRBJ2-1
size: -
CDR3: CASSENKGLAGGNYNEQFF
DNA: TGTGCCAGCAGCGAGAACAAGGGACTAGCGGGGGGTAACTACAATGAGCAGTTCTTC

D: -
V: TRBV18
J: TRBJ1-4
size: many
CDR3: CASSPPGAVKEKLFF
DNA: TGTGCCAGCTCACCACCGGGTGCGGTGAAGGAAAAACTGTTTTTT

D: TRBD2
V: TRBV5-1
J: TRBJ2-1
size: -
CDR3: CASSPGTSGRDEQFF
DNA: TGCGCCAGCAGCCCCGGGACTAGCGGGAGGGATGAGCAGTTCTTC

D: -
V: TRBV20-1
J: TRBJ2-5
size: -
CDR3: CSARGATNRDF
DNA: TGCAGTGCTAGAGGGGCCACTAACAGGGACTTC

D: -
V: TRBV10-3
J: TRBJ2-3
size: -
CDR3: CAISEGTADTQYF
DNA: TGTGCCATCAGTGAAGGGACTGCAGATACGCAGTATTTT

D: -
V: TRBV6-1
J: TRBJ2-5
size: -
CDR3: CASSEGDLGQETQYF
DNA: TGTGCCAGCAGTGAGGGGGATTTGGGTCAAGAGACCCAGTACTTC

D: -
V: TRBV12-3/TRBV12-4
J: TRBJ2-7
size: -
CDR3: CASSPYRAHDEQYF
DNA: TGTGCCAGCAGCCCCTACAGGGCCCACGACGAGCAGTACTTC

D: TRBD2
V: TRBV7-2
J: TRBJ2-7
size: -
CDR3: CASSLTGLAEEGAYEQYF
DNA: TGTGCCAGCAGCTTAACCGGACTAGCGGAGGAGGGGGCCTACGAGCAGTACTTC

D: -
V: TRBV7-2
J: TRBJ2-1
size: -
CDR3: CASSRLSREAVNEQFF
DNA: TGTGCCAGCAGCCGCCTCAGCAGGGAAGCGGTCAATGAGCAGTTCTTC

D: TRBD1
V: TRBV7-9
J: TRBJ2-1
size: few
CDR3: CASSRGQGDYNEQFF
DNA: TGTGCCAGCAGCCGGGGACAGGGTGACTACAATGAGCAGTTCTTC

D: -
V: TRBV6-2/TRBV6-3
J: TRBJ2-7
size: -
CDR3: CASSFGAAYEQYF
DNA: TGTGCCAGCAGTTTCGGGGCTGCCTACGAGCAGTACTTC

D: -
V: TRBV18
J: TRBJ2-3
size: -
CDR3: CASSATGGEADTQYF
DNA: TGTGCCAGCTCAGCCACTGGCGGGGAGGCAGATACTCAGTATTTT

D: -
V: TRBV7-6
J: TRBJ1-4
size: -
CDR3: CASSPIQQATLFF
DNA: TGTGCCAGCAGCCCAATCCAACAGGCGACGCTGTTTTTT

D: TRBD2
V: TRBV6-2/TRBV6-3
J: TRBJ2-1
size: few
CDR3: CASSYSTSGSSYNEQFF
DNA: TGTGCCAGCAGTTACTCAACTAGCGGGAGCTCCTACAATGAGCAGTTCTTC

D: -
V: TRBV9
J: TRBJ1-3
size: -
CDR3: CASSVGQGNTIYF
DNA: TGTGCCAGCAGCGTAGGACAAGGAAACACCATATATTTT

D: TRBD1
V: TRBV5-1
J: TRBJ1-2
size: few
CDR3: CASSAGQGINGYTF
DNA: TGCGCCAGCAGCGCGGGACAGGGGATTAATGGCTACACCTTC

D: -
V: TRBV30
J: TRBJ1-5
size: -
CDR3: CAWSVRGYQPQHF
DNA: TGTGCCTGGAGTGTACGGGGGTATCAGCCCCAGCATTTT

D: -
V: TRBV24-1
J: TRBJ1-5
size: -
CDR3: CATSDGGWEPQHF
DNA: TGTGCCACCAGTGATGGGGGCTGGGAGCCCCAGCATTTT

D: -
V: TRBV7-8
J: TRBJ2-7
size: -
CDR3: CASGQQGFPYEQYF
DNA: TGTGCCAGTGGGCAGCAGGGGTTTCCCTACGAGCAGTACTTC

D: TRBD2
V: TRBV6-5
J: TRBJ2-1
size: -
CDR3: CASSYPSAGGPYNEQFF
DNA: TGTGCCAGCAGTTACCCCTCCGCGGGAGGTCCGTACAATGAGCAGTTCTTC

D: -
V: TRBV24-1
J: TRBJ2-1
size: few
CDR3: CATSDSDEQFF
DNA: TGTGCCACCAGTGATTCCGATGAGCAGTTCTTC

D: -
V: TRBV14
J: TRBJ2-1
size: -
CDR3: CASSQDALVGSSYNEQFF
DNA: TGTGCCAGCAGCCAAGACGCCTTAGTAGGGAGCTCCTACAATGAGCAGTTCTTC

D: TRBD1
V: TRBV5-1
J: TRBJ1-1
size: -
CDR3: CASRTGVVPEAFF
DNA: TGCGCCAGCAGGACAGGGGTGGTCCCTGAAGCTTTCTTT

D: TRBD2
V: TRBV12-3/TRBV12-4
J: TRBJ2-1
size: once
CDR3: CASSPGSSGSGANSNEKFF
DNA: TGTGCCAGCAGCCCAGGTTCCAGCGGGAGCGGCGCCAACTCAAATGAGAAGTTCTTC

D: TRBD2
V: TRBV7-2
J: TRBJ2-3
size: few
CDR3: CASSPGGGRADTQYF
DNA: TGTGCCAGCAGCCCCGGGGGCGGGAGGGCCGATACGCAGTATTTT

D: TRBD1
V: TRBV4-3
J: TRBJ2-7
size: -
CDR3: CASSWETGEYEQYF
DNA: TGCGCCAGCAGCTGGGAGACAGGGGAGTACGAGCAGTACTTC

D: -
V: TRBV7-6
J: TRBJ2-3
size: -
CDR3: CATGGADTQYF
DNA: TGTGCCACCGGCGGGGCGGATACGCAGTATTTT

D: TRBD1
V: TRBV24-1
J: TRBJ1-5
size: few
CDR3: CATSDSTGGQGQPQHF
DNA: TGTGCCACCAGTGATTCTACAGGGGGCCAGGGTCAGCCCCAGCATTTT

D: -
V: TRBV5-1
J: TRBJ1-2
size: -
CDR3: CASSLALGNGYTF
DNA: TGCGCCAGCAGCTTGGCCCTTGGGAATGGCTACACCTTC

D: -
V: TRBV27
J: TRBJ1-2
size: -
CDR3: CASSLRDNYGYTF
DNA: TGTGCCAGCAGCCTAAGAGATAACTATGGCTACACCTTC

D: TRBD2
V: TRBV7-9
J: TRBJ2-3
size: -
CDR3: CASSPGTSGRDTQYF
DNA: TGTGCCAGCAGCCCCGGGACTAGCGGCAGGGATACGCAGTATTTT

D: TRBD1
V: TRBV5-1
J: TRBJ2-2
size: -
CDR3: CASSSGQGATGELFF
DNA: TGCGCCAGCAGCTCGGGACAGGGGGCAACCGGGGAGCTGTTTTTT

D: -
V: TRBV29-1
J: TRBJ1-1
size: -
CDR3: CSVTAGDAYEAFF
DNA: TGCAGCGTCACCGCCGGGGACGCGTATGAAGCTTTCTTT

D: -
V: TRBV12-3/TRBV12-4
J: TRBJ1-2
size: few
CDR3: CASSLGQIYTF
DNA: TGTGCCAGCAGTTTAGGGCAGATCTACACCTTC

D: -
V: TRBV7-2
J: TRBJ2-1
size: few
CDR3: CASTDNEQFF
DNA: TGTGCCAGCACAGACAATGAGCAGTTCTTC

D: -
V: TRBV7-2
J: TRBJ2-5
size: -
CDR3: CASSPASGETQYF
DNA: TGTGCCAGCAGCCCCGCGTCGGGGGAGACCCAGTACTTC

D: -
V: TRBV7-9
J: TRBJ2-3
size: -
CDR3: CASSFPDGTDTQYF
DNA: TGTGCCAGCAGCTTTCCGGACGGCACAGATACGCAGTATTTT

D: -
V: TRBV20-1
J: TRBJ1-1
size: few
CDR3: CSVYGGAGTEAFF
DNA: TGCAGTGTATATGGAGGCGCGGGCACTGAAGCTTTCTTT

D: TRBD1
V: TRBV5-1
J: TRBJ1-6
size: -
CDR3: CASSLVTGQASPLHF
DNA: TGCGCCAGCAGCTTGGTTACAGGACAGGCCTCACCCCTCCACTTT

D: -
V: TRBV4-3
J: TRBJ2-2
size: many
CDR3: CASSQDSSGTGGELFF
DNA: TGCGCCAGCAGCCAAGATTCTAGCGGGACAGGCGGGGAGCTGTTTTTT

D: -
V: TRBV5-1
J: TRBJ1-3
size: -
CDR3: CASEYGNTIYF
DNA: TGCGCCAGCGAGTATGGGAACACCATATATTTT